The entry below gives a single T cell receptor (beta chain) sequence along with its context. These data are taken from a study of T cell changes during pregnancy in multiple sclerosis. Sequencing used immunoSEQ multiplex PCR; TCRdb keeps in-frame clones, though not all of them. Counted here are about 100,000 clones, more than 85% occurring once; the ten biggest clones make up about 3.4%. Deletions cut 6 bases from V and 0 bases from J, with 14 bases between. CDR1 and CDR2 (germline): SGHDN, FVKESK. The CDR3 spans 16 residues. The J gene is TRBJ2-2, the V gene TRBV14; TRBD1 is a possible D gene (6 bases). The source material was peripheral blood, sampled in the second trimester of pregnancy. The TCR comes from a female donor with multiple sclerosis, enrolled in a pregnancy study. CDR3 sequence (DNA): TGTGCCAGCAGACAACAGGGTTGGCCGAACACCGGGGAGCTGTTTTTT. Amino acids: CASRQQGWPNTGELFF.